The clone carrying this T cell receptor (beta chain) was found a few times. The antigen is unknown. The data are from a study of cytomegalovirus exposure and HLA in healthy donors. Vbeta (60) and Jbeta (13) primers were used in the PCR. Using immunoSEQ multiplex PCR, the repertoire was profiled, and TCRdb retains in-frame clones only, with some absent. This sample has 150,000 or so clones, with roughly 10% found just once. General study results and limits: The study found most TCR sequences rare, yet found some public TCRs in many donors.

The CDR3 is made up of 16 amino acids. Deletions cut 0 bases from V and 8 bases from J, with 18 bases between. Germline-derived CDR1 and CDR2 are SGHDT and YYEEEE. The sequence was obtained from a man between 50 and 59 years old in good health and CMV-seronegative. Sequenced material: PBMCs. The V gene is TRBV5-6, the J gene TRBJ2-1; TRBD1 is a possible D gene (6 bases). The CDR3 coding sequence is TGTGCCAGCAGCTTGGAAGGGAATTGGGGGCGCGATGAGCAGTTCTTC. It encodes CASSLEGNWGRDEQFF.